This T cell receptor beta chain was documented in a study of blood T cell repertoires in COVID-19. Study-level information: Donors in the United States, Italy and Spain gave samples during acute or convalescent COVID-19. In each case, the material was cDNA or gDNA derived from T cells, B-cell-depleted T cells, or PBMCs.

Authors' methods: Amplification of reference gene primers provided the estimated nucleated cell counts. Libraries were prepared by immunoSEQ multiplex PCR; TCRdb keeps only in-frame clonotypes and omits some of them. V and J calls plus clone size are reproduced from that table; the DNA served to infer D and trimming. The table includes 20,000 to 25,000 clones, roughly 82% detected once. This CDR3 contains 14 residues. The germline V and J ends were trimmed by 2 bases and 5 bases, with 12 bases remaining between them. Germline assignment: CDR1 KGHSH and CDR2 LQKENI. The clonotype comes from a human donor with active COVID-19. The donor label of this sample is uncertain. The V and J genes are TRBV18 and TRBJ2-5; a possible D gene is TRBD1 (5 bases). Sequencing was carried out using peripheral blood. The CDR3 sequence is CASSPDPAGETQYF. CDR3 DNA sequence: TGTGCCAGCTCACCAGACCCTGCAGGGGAGACCCAGTACTTC.